These 27 T cell receptor beta chains came from one sample sequenced in a study of blood T cell repertoires in COVID-19 (dated by TCRdb to about 2020). The method was the immunoSEQ multiplex PCR assay. TCRdb stores this immuneACCESS table with in-frame sequences only. Part of the clones is absent; in the studies checked, under half of the shortfall reflects unresolved V genes, and no reason is known for the rest. The sample table shows 100,000 or so clones, and more than 75% are seen once. Of the sample, around a tenth falls within the top ten clones. The sequencing input was peripheral blood. Receptors were obtained from a young woman with acute or convalescent COVID-19.

The rearrangement uses TRBV2 and TRBJ2-7; perhaps TRBD1 as D (6 bases). This CDR3 contains 15 residues. Per the germline V gene, CDR1 is SNHLY and CDR2 is FYNNEI. Trimming stripped 5 bases from V and 0 bases from J, with 14 bases between. CDR3 coding DNA: TGTGCCAGCAGTCAAGACAGGATCAACTCCTACGAGCAGTACTTC. Translated, it gives CASSQDRINSYEQYF.

This rearrangement joins TRBV19 to TRBJ2-4; 7 nucleotides agree with TRBD2. This CDR3 contains 16 residues. J was trimmed by 3 bases and V by 6 bases; bases with no gene match: 11. Germline assignment: CDR1 LNHDA and CDR2 SQIVND (reference sequence). CDR3 protein: CASSFRGGLGKNIQYF. DNA for the CDR3: TGTGCCAGTAGCTTCCGGGGAGGGCTGGGCAAAAACATTCAGTACTTC.

CDR3 residues: CASSIDRGNEQFF. CDR3 DNA sequence: TGTGCCAGTAGTATCGACAGGGGAAATGAGCAGTTCTTC. This chain joins TRBV19 and TRBJ2-1, with TRBD1 identical over 8 bases. The CDR3 spans 13 residues. The V gene end was trimmed by 3 bases and the J gene end by 7 bases; junction bases not matched to a gene: 2. Germline V lookup: CDR1 LNHDA, CDR2 SQIVND (reference sequence).

The count of this clone is one. The chain combines TRBV7-9 with TRBJ2-2; D unclear. Trimming took off 7 bases at V and 1 base at J, with 16 bases between the two ends. The CDR3 sequence is 16 residues long. Germline loops: CDR1 SEHNR, CDR2 FQNEAQ (reference sequence). CDR3 nucleotide sequence: TGTGCCAGCACACCTAGATCAATCGGGAACACCGGGGAGCTGTTTTTT. Amino acid sequence: CASTPRSIGNTGELFF.

The chain is built from TRBV6-2 or TRBV6-3 and TRBJ1-1; 9 nucleotides match TRBD1. CDR1 MNHEY and CDR2 SVGEGT come from the germline V gene. Unmatched junction bases numbered 10, after V lost 0 bases and J lost 5 bases. This CDR3 has 17 residues. In nucleotides, the CDR3 is TGTGCCAGCAGTTACTCGACCGGGACAGGGAGAGGGACTGAAGCTTTCTTT. Residues: CASSYSTGTGRGTEAFF.

V is TRBV7-3 and J is TRBJ2-3; D ambiguous. Trimming pared 2 bases from V and 2 bases from J, leaving 8 bases between. The CDR3 sequence is 14 residues long. CDR1 is SGHTA, CDR2 FQGTGA, per germline. The CDR3 coding sequence is TGTGCCAGCAGCTTAGGCACCGACACAGATACGCAGTATTTT. Protein sequence: CASSLGTDTDTQYF. Looking up the rest from reference TRBV7-3 and TRBJ2-3 gives the full variable domain: GAGVSQTPSNKVTEKGKYVELRCDPISGHTALYWYRQSLGQGPEFLIYFQGTGAADDSGLPNDRFFAVRPEGSVSTLKIQRTERGDSAVYLCASSLGTDTDTQYFGPGTRLTVL.

The chain links TRBV19 to TRBJ1-6; D remains unclear. V was shortened by 3 bases and J by 10 bases, with 7 bases between the two germline ends. The CDR3 is 12 residues long. Germline CDR1 and CDR2: LNHDA and SQIVND (reference sequence). CDR3 loop: CASSIAGSPLHF. Written as DNA, the CDR3 is TGTGCCAGTAGTATTGCCGGGTCACCCCTCCACTTT.

This chain connects TRBV30 to TRBJ2-7, with D tentatively TRBD2 (6 bases). The CDR3 has 13 amino acids. Germline loops: CDR1 GTSNPN, CDR2 SVGIG (reference sequence). The V gene lost 0 bases and the J gene lost 5 bases, with 11 bases spanning the gap. The CDR3 DNA reads TGTGCCTGGAGTGTAAGGACTACCAACGAGCAGTACTTC. Encoded protein: CAWSVRTTNEQYF.

The chain has TRBV5-8 and TRBJ1-3; D possibly corresponds to TRBD1 (6 bases). The CDR3 covers 15 residues. Looked up from germline, CDR1 is SGHTS and CDR2 is YDEGEE. The V and J ends lost 3 bases and 4 bases respectively, with 14 bases between them. The CDR3 spells CASSSATGSGNTIYF. The CDR3, as DNA: TGTGCCAGCAGCTCAGCTACAGGGTCCGGAAACACCATATATTTT.

The rearrangement links TRBV10-1 to TRBJ2-3, with 7 bases aligning to TRBD1. CDR3 length equals 14 residues. Germline trimming cut 4 bases from V and 2 bases from J; bases unmatched to any gene: 3. The germline V gene has CDR1 WNHNN and CDR2 SYGVQD (reference sequence). CDR3 amino acids: CASSGQGNTDTQYF. The CDR3 DNA reads as TGCGCCAGCAGTGGACAGGGAAACACAGATACGCAGTATTTT.

This rearrangement joins TRBV10-3 to TRBJ2-1; 7 bases fit TRBD1. V trimming: 10 bases; J trimming: 5 bases; junction bases outside the gene matches: 14. The germline gives CDR1 ENHRY, CDR2 SYGVKD. This CDR3 has 15 amino acids. Here the CDR3 reads CATLLRTGGDNEQFF. CDR3 sequence (DNA): TGTGCCACCCTCTTAAGGACAGGTGGGGACAATGAGCAGTTCTTC.

The V call is TRBV5-4, the J call TRBJ2-3; 9 positions match TRBD2. CDR3 length equals 15 residues. CDR1 is SGHNT, CDR2 YYREEE, per germline (reference sequence). With 5 bases clipped from V and 5 bases from J, the junction kept 9 bases outside the gene matches. In nucleotides, the CDR3 is TGTGCCAGCAGACCAGATAGCGGGGGAAAAGATACGCAGTATTTT. Protein sequence: CASRPDSGGKDTQYF.

This chain joins TRBV19 and TRBJ1-2; 10 nucleotides match TRBD1. There are 16 residues in the CDR3. The junction had 8 bases not matched to a gene; V was cut back by 1 base and J by 6 bases. Per the germline V gene, CDR1 is LNHDA and CDR2 is SQIVND (reference sequence). CDR3 sequence reads: CASSIVGTGASDGYTF. The CDR3 DNA is TGTGCCAGTAGTATAGTGGGGACAGGGGCGTCCGATGGCTACACCTTC.

This sequence joins TRBV9 and TRBJ2-1, with D tentatively TRBD1 (6 bases). Germline V CDR1 and CDR2: SGDLS, YYNGEE. The length of the CDR3 is 15 residues. V was clipped by 4 bases and J by 3 bases, with 14 bases between them. The CDR3 DNA follows: TGTGCCAGCAGCCCCCCAGGGGTGGGCTACAATGAGCAGTTCTTC. Encoded protein: CASSPPGVGYNEQFF.

This chain links TRBV5-4 with TRBJ2-1, with a weak D call TRBD2 (5 bases). V was trimmed by 3 bases and J by 8 bases, leaving 15 bases between them. CDR1 and CDR2 from the germline V gene are SGHNT and YYREEE (reference sequence). This CDR3 is 14 amino acids long. The DNA for the CDR3 is TGTGCCAGCAGCTCTGGACTGACCCCCGATGAGCAGTTCTTC. It yields the protein CASSSGLTPDEQFF.

To note about this clone: Other DNA variants within this sample encode the same CDR3. V is TRBV29-1 and J is TRBJ2-7; a possible D gene is TRBD1 (5 bases). V was shortened by 3 bases and J by 4 bases, with 7 bases between the two germline ends. The CDR3 totals 11 residues. Per the germline V gene, CDR1 is SQVTM and CDR2 is ANQGSEA. This CDR3 reads CSVDRGYEQYF. The CDR3 DNA is TGCAGCGTTGATAGGGGTTACGAGCAGTACTTC.

This clone was detected a few times. The chain recombines TRBV28 with TRBJ1-5; D may be TRBD1 (6 bases). This CDR3 is built from 14 residues. Germline CDR1 is MDHEN and CDR2 is SYDVKM. The V end was cut by 3 bases, the J end by 4 bases, with 10 bases between. The CDR3 region has the DNA TGTGCCAGCAGTTTCACAGGGCGGAATCAGCCCCAGCATTTT. Protein sequence: CASSFTGRNQPQHF.

This chain connects TRBV9 to TRBJ2-3; tentatively, D is TRBD2 (5 bases). The V gene lost 2 bases and the J gene lost 3 bases, with 10 bases spanning the gap. In germline, CDR1 is SGDLS, CDR2 YYNGEE. This CDR3 contains 14 residues. The CDR3 region has the DNA TGTGCCAGCAGCGTTTCAAGCGGAACAGATACGCAGTATTTT. Protein sequence: CASSVSSGTDTQYF.

The V and J genes are TRBV27 and TRBJ1-5; tentative D call: TRBD1 (6 bases). The germline gives CDR1 MNHEY, CDR2 SMNVEV (reference sequence). CDR3 length: 14 amino acids. V was pared by 6 bases and J by 3 bases, with 12 bases between. CDR3 sequence: CASSPDRYNQPQHF. CDR3 bases: TGTGCCAGCAGCCCCGACAGGTACAATCAGCCCCAGCATTTT.

This chain uses TRBV6-6 with TRBJ2-7, with 10 bases identical to TRBD1. Germline assignment: CDR1 MNHNY and CDR2 SVGAGI (reference sequence). The V segment lost 6 bases and the J segment 8 bases; nucleotides outside the gene matches: 10. The CDR3 spans 14 residues. CDR3 residues: CASSARGTGDQQYF. The CDR3 coding sequence is TGTGCCAGCAGCGCACGTGGGACAGGGGATCAGCAGTACTTC.

The chain links TRBV9 to TRBJ1-3; D perhaps matches TRBD1 (6 bases). This CDR3 contains 14 residues. Per the germline V gene, CDR1 is SGDLS and CDR2 is YYNGEE. Trimming shortened V by 3 bases and J by 4 bases, and 11 bases separated the two germline ends. The CDR3 DNA is TGTGCCAGCAGCGGACCGACAGGCGGAAACACCATATATTTT. This translates into CASSGPTGGNTIYF.

The J gene is TRBJ2-7, the V gene TRBV12-3 or TRBV12-4; D perhaps matches TRBD1 (6 bases). Trimming stripped 5 bases from V and 4 bases from J, with 12 bases between. The CDR3 runs 13 residues. The CDR3 DNA sequence: TGTGCCAGCAGTAGGGACATAAATTACGAGCAGTACTTC. Protein product: CASSRDINYEQYF.

This clone was recorded only once. V is TRBV12-3 or TRBV12-4 and J is TRBJ1-4; the match to TRBD1 covers 10 bases. V gave up 10 bases and J gave up 7 bases; unmatched junction bases: 3. This CDR3 is 12 amino acids long. CDR3 protein: CATRTGGEKLFF. In nucleotides, the CDR3 is TGTGCCACCCGGACAGGGGGTGAAAAACTGTTTTTT.

V usage is TRBV11-2 and J usage is TRBJ1-1, with D unresolved. This CDR3 is built from 12 residues. Trimming pared 1 base from V and 11 bases from J, leaving 11 bases between. CDR1 and CDR2 from the germline V gene are SGHAT and FQNNGV. Here the CDR3 reads CASSLGLAVAFF. The CDR3 coding sequence is TGTGCCAGCAGCTTAGGTCTGGCAGTTGCTTTCTTT.

The chain carries TRBV5-6 and TRBJ1-2; possibly TRBD1 for D (5 bases). Germline loops: CDR1 SGHDT, CDR2 YYEEEE. Deletions cut 7 bases from V and 1 base from J, with 8 bases between. The CDR3 length is 12 residues. CDR3 protein: CASVGGNYGYTF. In nucleotides, the CDR3 is TGTGCCAGCGTGGGGGGTAACTATGGCTACACCTTC.

The chain recombines TRBV6-5 with TRBJ2-7; 8 bases are shared with TRBD1. Germline V gives CDR1 MNHEY, CDR2 SVGAGI. The CDR3 totals 14 residues. With 2 bases clipped from V and 4 bases from J, the junction kept 4 bases outside the gene matches. CDR3 region: CASSYAGTGYEQYF. DNA for the CDR3: TGTGCCAGCAGTTACGCCGGGACAGGTTACGAGCAGTACTTC.

V usage is TRBV24-1 and J usage is TRBJ1-5; possible D gene TRBD1, 5 bases. The V gene's germline CDR1 is KGHDR and CDR2 SFDVKD. This CDR3 spans 17 amino acids. Trimming took off 2 bases at V and 6 bases at J, with 19 bases between the two ends. The CDR3 DNA reads as TGTGCCACCAGTGATTCTCCGGGGGAGGATGCCGGTCAGCCCCAGCATTTT. This sequence encodes CATSDSPGEDAGQPQHF.